The rows below give T cell receptor beta chains drawn from one sample of a study of cytomegalovirus exposure and HLA in healthy donors. Sequencing used immunoSEQ multiplex PCR; TCRdb keeps in-frame clones, though not all of them. Among around 120,000 clones listed, over 65% were seen once. Sequenced sample: PBMCs. These receptors all come from a woman in her forties or fifties in good health and CMV-seropositive. CDR3s include the opening cysteine and the closing phenylalanine or tryptophan. The order of the fields is J gene, V gene, D gene, clone size, CDR3 protein, CDR3 DNA. D genes are given only for firm matches. Clone size, where shown, is once, few, many, or a class for clones that have expanded.

>TRBJ1-6|TRBV6-6|.|.
CASSSQGGSNSPLHF
TGTGCCAGCAGTTCACAGGGTGGAAGCAATTCACCCCTCCACTTT
>TRBJ2-2|TRBV12-1|.|.
CASRGRGQGGELFF
TGTGCCAGCAGGGGAAGGGGGCAAGGCGGGGAGCTGTTTTTT
>TRBJ1-1|TRBV5-6|.|.
CASSLRLSLAPLLEAFF
TGTGCCAGCAGCTTGAGGCTGAGTTTAGCCCCCTTGCTTGAAGCTTTCTTT
>TRBJ2-1|TRBV5-1|.|once
CASSLGGVNEQFF
TGCGCCAGCAGCTTGGGAGGTGTCAATGAGCAGTTCTTC
>TRBJ2-5|TRBV12-5|.|.
CASGFQGSETQYF
TGTGCTAGTGGTTTCCAGGGATCAGAGACCCAGTACTTC
>TRBJ1-2|TRBV28|.|few
CASSARTGLYGYTF
TGTGCCAGCAGTGCACGAACAGGGCTTTACGGCTACACCTTC
>TRBJ1-5|TRBV29-1|TRBD1|.
CSVLTGEVDQPQHF
TGCAGCGTTCTGACAGGGGAGGTAGATCAGCCCCAGCATTTT
>TRBJ1-2|TRBV6-1|.|few
CASSEPTGRGGYTF
TGTGCCAGCAGTGAACCTACAGGAAGGGGGGGCTACACCTTC
>TRBJ2-1|TRBV9|TRBD2|.
CASSQTSGAYNEQFF
TGTGCCAGCTCCCAAACTAGCGGGGCTTACAATGAGCAGTTCTTC
>TRBJ1-1|TRBV5-5|.|.
CASLPGEVNTEAFF
TGTGCCAGCTTACCGGGGGAAGTGAACACTGAAGCTTTCTTT
>TRBJ2-7|TRBV13|TRBD1|.
CASSTGQIYEQYF
TGTGCCAGCAGCACGGGACAGATCTACGAGCAGTACTTC
>TRBJ2-1|TRBV27|TRBD2|.
CASSFGLAATKSYNEQFF
TGTGCCAGCAGTTTTGGGCTAGCGGCGACCAAATCCTACAATGAGCAGTTCTTC
>TRBJ1-4|TRBV10-3|.|.
CAISEVRGEEKLFF
TGTGCCATCAGTGAGGTTAGGGGTGAGGAAAAACTGTTTTTT
>TRBJ2-7|TRBV4-3|.|.
CASSQDQQNRRTGRVEQYF
TGCGCCAGCAGCCAAGACCAGCAGAACAGGAGAACTGGACGCGTCGAGCAGTACTTC
>TRBJ1-2|TRBV19|.|.
CASKQQGYGYTF
TGTGCCAGTAAGCAACAGGGCTATGGCTACACCTTC
>TRBJ1-5|TRBV10-1|TRBD1|.
CASSESRQGAQHF
TGCGCCAGCAGTGAGTCGAGACAGGGGGCCCAGCATTTT
>TRBJ2-1|TRBV27|.|.
CASSLIGNEQFF
TGTGCCAGCAGTTTAATCGGGAATGAGCAGTTCTTC
>TRBJ2-5|TRBV5-4|.|.
CASSPGGSQETQYF
TGTGCCAGCAGCCCCGGCGGGTCCCAAGAGACCCAGTACTTC
>TRBJ1-1|TRBV27|.|few
CASSLRGQGVEAFF
TGTGCCAGCAGTTTGAGAGGGCAAGGAGTTGAAGCTTTCTTT
>TRBJ1-5|TRBV7-6|.|.
CASSGGLNQPQHF
TGTGCCAGCAGTGGGGGCTTAAATCAGCCCCAGCATTTT
>TRBJ2-1|TRBV6-1|.|.
CASSDQGLNNEQFF
TGTGCCAGCAGTGATCAGGGACTTAACAATGAGCAGTTCTTC
>TRBJ2-3|TRBV5-6|.|.
CASSLYKDTQYF
TGTGCCAGCAGCTTGTACAAAGATACGCAGTATTTT
>TRBJ2-1|TRBV7-3|TRBD2|few
CASSLLAGSYNEQFF
TGTGCCAGCAGCTTGTTAGCGGGGTCCTACAATGAGCAGTTCTTC
>TRBJ1-5|TRBV4-2|TRBD1|.
CASSQDSGGPQPQHF
TGTGCCAGCAGCCAAGATTCAGGGGGCCCCCAGCCCCAGCATTTT
>TRBJ1-1|TRBV10-3|TRBD1|few
CATQRQGERTEAFF
TGTGCCACTCAACGGCAGGGGGAGAGAACTGAAGCTTTCTTT
>TRBJ1-1|TRBV4-1|TRBD1|.
CASSQADSRGWNTEAFF
TGCGCCAGCAGCCAAGCGGATAGCAGGGGGTGGAACACTGAAGCTTTCTTT
>TRBJ1-1|TRBV4-3|.|.
CASSQEAGWGTEAFF
TGCGCCAGCAGCCAAGAGGCAGGGTGGGGCACTGAAGCTTTCTTT
>TRBJ2-7|TRBV7-8|TRBD1|.
CASSPRQGSDEQYF
TGTGCCAGCAGCCCAAGACAGGGTAGCGACGAGCAGTACTTC
>TRBJ2-5|TRBV19|.|.
CASSHREGETQYF
TGTGCCAGTAGTCACCGGGAAGGAGAGACCCAGTACTTC
>TRBJ1-1|TRBV10-3|TRBD1|.
CAISDRGAGEAFF
TGTGCCATCAGCGACAGGGGGGCTGGTGAAGCTTTCTTT
>TRBJ2-2|TRBV5-4|.|.
CASSLNSGGGELFF
TGTGCCAGCAGCCTAAATTCAGGAGGCGGGGAGCTGTTTTTT
>TRBJ1-5|TRBV7-2|TRBD1|.
CASSPRTGVNQPQHF
TGTGCCAGCAGCCCCCGGACAGGGGTCAATCAGCCCCAGCATTTT
>TRBJ2-7|TRBV2|TRBD2|.
CASILADYEQYF
TGTGCCAGCATACTAGCGGACTACGAGCAGTACTTC
>TRBJ2-1|TRBV15|.|.
CATRPLQGSSYNEQFF
TGTGCCACCAGGCCCCTACAGGGTAGCTCCTACAATGAGCAGTTCTTC
>TRBJ1-2|TRBV27|.|.
CASSLRGSSYGYTF
TGTGCCAGCAGTTTAAGGGGATCAAGCTATGGCTACACCTTC
>TRBJ2-3|TRBV7-3|TRBD1|.
CASSYRGFGTDTQYF
TGTGCCAGCAGCTACAGGGGGTTTGGCACAGATACGCAGTATTTT
>TRBJ2-6|TRBV19|TRBD1|.
CASSYSSGQGASGANVLTF
TGTGCCAGTAGTTACTCCTCCGGACAGGGAGCCTCTGGGGCCAACGTCCTGACTTTC